This T cell receptor (beta chain) was captured by sequencing in a study of blood T cell repertoires in COVID-19. Overall study context: The samples span acute and convalescent COVID-19 from the United States, Italy and Spain.

CDR1 MNHEY and CDR2 SVGAGI come from the germline V gene. V shed 0 bases and J 3 bases; nucleotides not matched to a gene: 4. The length of the CDR3 is 15 residues. In the source study's methods: From reference gene primer amplification, estimates of nucleated cell counts were derived. The assay was immunoSEQ multiplex PCR, and TCRdb's table has in-frame clones only and misses some. D and trimming come from the DNA, and the V and J calls and clone size come from that table. This repertoire shows approximately 120,000 clones, about 82% found once; its top ten account for 5% to 6%. The chain has TRBV6-5 and TRBJ2-7, with 8 bases lining up with TRBD2. This sequence was found in a human donor in a cohort sampled during active COVID-19. The sample taken for sequencing was peripheral blood. CDR3 nucleotides: TGTGCCAGCAGTTACTCGCAGCGGGAGTACTACGAGCAGTACTTC. Translation: CASSYSQREYYEQYF.